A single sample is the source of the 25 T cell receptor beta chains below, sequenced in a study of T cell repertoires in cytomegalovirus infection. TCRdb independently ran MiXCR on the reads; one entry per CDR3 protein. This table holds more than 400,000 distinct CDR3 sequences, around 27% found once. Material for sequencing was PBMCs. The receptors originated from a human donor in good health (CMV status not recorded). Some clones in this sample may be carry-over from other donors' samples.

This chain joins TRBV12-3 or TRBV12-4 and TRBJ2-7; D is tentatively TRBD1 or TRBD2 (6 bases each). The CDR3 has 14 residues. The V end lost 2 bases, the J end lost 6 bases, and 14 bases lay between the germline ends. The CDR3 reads CASSLRGDSGEQYF. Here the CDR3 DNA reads TGTGCCAGCAGTTTAAGGGGGGATTCGGGCGAGCAGTACTTC.

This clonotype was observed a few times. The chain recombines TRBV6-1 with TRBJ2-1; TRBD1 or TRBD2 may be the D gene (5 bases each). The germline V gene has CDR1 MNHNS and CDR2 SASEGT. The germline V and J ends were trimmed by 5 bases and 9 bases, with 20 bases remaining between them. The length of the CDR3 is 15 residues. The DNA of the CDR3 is TGTGCCAGCAGTAAGGGGCTCACCGGGGCCAGTGAGCAGTTCTTC. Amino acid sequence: CASSKGLTGASEQFF.

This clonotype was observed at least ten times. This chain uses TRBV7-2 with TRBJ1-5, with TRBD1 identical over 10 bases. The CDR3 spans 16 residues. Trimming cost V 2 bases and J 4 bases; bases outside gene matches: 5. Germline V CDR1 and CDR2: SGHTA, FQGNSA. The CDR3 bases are TGTGCCAGCAGCTTACTGACAGGGGGCAGTAATCAGCCCCAGCATTTT. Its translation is CASSLLTGGSNQPQHF.

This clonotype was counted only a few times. CDR3 protein: CASSFPGHRAITDTQYF. CDR3 in DNA: TGTGCCAGCAGCTTCCCGGGACACCGGGCGATTACAGATACGCAGTATTTT. The V gene is TRBV7-2, the J gene TRBJ2-3; tentative D call: TRBD1 (6 bases). Germline V gives CDR1 SGHTA, CDR2 FQGNSA. CDR3 size: 17 residues. V lost 3 bases and J 3 bases, leaving 19 bases between the germline ends.

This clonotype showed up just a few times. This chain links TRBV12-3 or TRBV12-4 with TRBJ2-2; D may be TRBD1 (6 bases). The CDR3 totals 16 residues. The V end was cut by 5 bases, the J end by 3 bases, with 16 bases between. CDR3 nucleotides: TGTGCCAGCAGTGCCGACAGGTGGAGTTACACCGGGGAGCTGTTTTTT. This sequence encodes CASSADRWSYTGELFF.

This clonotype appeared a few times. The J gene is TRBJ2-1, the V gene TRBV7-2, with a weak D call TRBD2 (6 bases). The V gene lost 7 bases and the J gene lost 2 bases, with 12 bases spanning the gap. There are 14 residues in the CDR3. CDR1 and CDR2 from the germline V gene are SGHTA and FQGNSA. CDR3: CASTSPGAYNEQFF. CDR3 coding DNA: TGTGCCAGCACCTCCCCGGGAGCCTACAATGAGCAGTTCTTC. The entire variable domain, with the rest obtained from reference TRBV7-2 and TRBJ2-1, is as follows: GAGVSQSPSNKVTEKGKDVELRCDPISGHTALYWYRQSLGQGLEFLIYFQGNSAPDKSGLPSDRFSAERTGGSVSTLTIQRTQQEDSAVYLCASTSPGAYNEQFFGPGTRLTVL.

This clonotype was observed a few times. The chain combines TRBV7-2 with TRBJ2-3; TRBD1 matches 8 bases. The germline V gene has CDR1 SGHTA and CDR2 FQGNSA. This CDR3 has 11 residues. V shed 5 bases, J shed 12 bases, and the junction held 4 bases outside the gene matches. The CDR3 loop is CASSTGGAQYF. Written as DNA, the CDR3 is TGTGCCAGCAGCACAGGGGGAGCTCAGTATTTT.

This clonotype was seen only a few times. The CDR3 loop is CASGTYGQLPHSNQPQHF. CDR3 DNA: TGTGCTAGTGGTACCTACGGACAGCTACCCCATAGCAATCAGCCCCAGCATTTT. This chain links TRBV12-5 with TRBJ1-5, with D maybe TRBD1 (6 bases). In germline, CDR1 is LGHNT, CDR2 FRNRAP. The CDR3 has 18 residues. The ends were cut back, 5 bases at V and 0 bases at J, with 20 bases in the middle.

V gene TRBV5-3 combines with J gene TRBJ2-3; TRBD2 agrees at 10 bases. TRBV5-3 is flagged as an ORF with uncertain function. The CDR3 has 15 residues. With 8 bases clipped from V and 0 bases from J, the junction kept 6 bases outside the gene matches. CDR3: CASTLTSGSTDTQYF. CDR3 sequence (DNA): TGTGCCAGCACCCTGACTAGCGGGAGCACAGATACGCAGTATTTT.

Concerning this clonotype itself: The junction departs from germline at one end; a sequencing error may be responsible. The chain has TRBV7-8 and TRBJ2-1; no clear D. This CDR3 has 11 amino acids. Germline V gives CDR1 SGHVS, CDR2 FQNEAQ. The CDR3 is CASSLSDEPLF. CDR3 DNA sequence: TGTGCCAGCAGCTTAAGTGATGAGCCGTTATTC.

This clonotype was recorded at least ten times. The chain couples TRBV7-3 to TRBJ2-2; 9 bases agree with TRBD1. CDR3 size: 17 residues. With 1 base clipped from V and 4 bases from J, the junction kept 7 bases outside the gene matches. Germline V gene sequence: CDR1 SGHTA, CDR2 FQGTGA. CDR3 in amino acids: CASSLIGTGSFTGELFF. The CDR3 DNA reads TGTGCCAGCAGCTTAATAGGGACAGGGAGTTTCACCGGGGAGCTGTTTTTT.

The CDR3 loop reads CASSREGAAGYTF. The CDR3 DNA reads TGTGCCAGCAGCCGAGAGGGGGCGGCTGGCTACACCTTC. The V gene is TRBV7-2, the J gene TRBJ1-2; 7 bases line up with TRBD1. Per germline, CDR1 SGHTA and CDR2 FQGNSA. The length of the CDR3 is 13 residues. The ends lost 5 bases at V and 7 bases at J; junction bases unmatched: 7. The full variable domain, completed using reference TRBV7-2 and TRBJ1-2, is GAGVSQSPSNKVTEKGKDVELRCDPISGHTALYWYRQSLGQGLEFLIYFQGNSAPDKSGLPSDRFSAERTGGSVSTLTIQRTQQEDSAVYLCASSREGAAGYTFGSGTRLTVV.

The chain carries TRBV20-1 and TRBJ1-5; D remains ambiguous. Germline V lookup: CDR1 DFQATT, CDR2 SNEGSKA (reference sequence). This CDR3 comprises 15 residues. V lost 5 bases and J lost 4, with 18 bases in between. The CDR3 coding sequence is TGCAGTGCTTCCCTAAACCCCTGGGGTAATCAGCCCCAGCATTTT. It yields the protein CSASLNPWGNQPQHF.

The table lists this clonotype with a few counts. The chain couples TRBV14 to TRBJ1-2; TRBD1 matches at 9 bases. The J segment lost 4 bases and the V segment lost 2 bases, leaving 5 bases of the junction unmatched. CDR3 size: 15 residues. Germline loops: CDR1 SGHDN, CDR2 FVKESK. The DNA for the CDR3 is TGTGCCAGCAGCCAAAACGGACAGGGGACCTATGGCTACACCTTC. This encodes CASSQNGQGTYGYTF. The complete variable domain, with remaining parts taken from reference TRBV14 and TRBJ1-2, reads EAGVTQFPSHSVIEKGQTVTLRCDPISGHDNLYWYRRVMGKEIKFLLHFVKESKQDESGMPNNRFLAERTGGTYSTLKVQPAELEDSGVYFCASSQNGQGTYGYTFGSGTRLTVV.

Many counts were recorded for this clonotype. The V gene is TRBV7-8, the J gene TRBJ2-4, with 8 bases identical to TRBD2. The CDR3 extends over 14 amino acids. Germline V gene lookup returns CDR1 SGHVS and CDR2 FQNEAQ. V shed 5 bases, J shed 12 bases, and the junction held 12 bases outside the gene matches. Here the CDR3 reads CASSPPQGGGTQYF. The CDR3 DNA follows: TGTGCCAGCAGCCCCCCCCAGGGCGGGGGGACTCAGTACTTC.

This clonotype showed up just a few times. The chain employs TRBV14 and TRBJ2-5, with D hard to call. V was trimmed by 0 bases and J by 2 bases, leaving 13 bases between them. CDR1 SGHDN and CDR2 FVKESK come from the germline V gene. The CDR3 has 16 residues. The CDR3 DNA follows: TGTGCCAGCAGCCAAGATATAGGGTGGAGTCAAGAGACCCAGTACTTC. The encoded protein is CASSQDIGWSQETQYF.

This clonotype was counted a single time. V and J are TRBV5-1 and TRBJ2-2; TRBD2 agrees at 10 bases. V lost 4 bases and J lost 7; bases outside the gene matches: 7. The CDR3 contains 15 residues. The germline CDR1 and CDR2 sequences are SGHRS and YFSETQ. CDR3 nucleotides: TGCGCCAGCAGCGCGAACGGACTAGCGGTCGGGGAGCTGTTTTTT. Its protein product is CASSANGLAVGELFF.

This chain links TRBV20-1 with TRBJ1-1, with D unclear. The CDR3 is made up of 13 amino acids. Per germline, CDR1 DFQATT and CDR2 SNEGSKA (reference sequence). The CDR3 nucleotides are TGCAGGCAGATGAGGGCCTTGAACACTGAAGCTTTCTTT. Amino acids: CRQMRALNTEAFF.

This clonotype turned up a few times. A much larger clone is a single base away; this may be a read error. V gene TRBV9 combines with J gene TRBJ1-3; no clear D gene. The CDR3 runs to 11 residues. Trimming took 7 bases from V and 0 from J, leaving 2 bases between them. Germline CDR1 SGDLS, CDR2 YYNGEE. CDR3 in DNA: TGTGCCAGCCGCTCTGGAAACACCATATATTTT. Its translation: CASRSGNTIYF. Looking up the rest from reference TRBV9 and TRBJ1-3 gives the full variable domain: DSGVTQTPKHLITATGQRVTLRCSPRSGDLSVYWYQQSLDQGLQFLIQYYNGEERAKGNILERFSAQQFPDLHSELNLSSLELGDSALYFCASRSGNTIYFGEGSWLTVV.

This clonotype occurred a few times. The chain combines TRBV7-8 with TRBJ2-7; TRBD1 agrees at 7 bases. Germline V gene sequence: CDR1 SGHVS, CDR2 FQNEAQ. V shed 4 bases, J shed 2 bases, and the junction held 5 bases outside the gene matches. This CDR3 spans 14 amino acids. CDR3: CASSSRQGAYEQYF. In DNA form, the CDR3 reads TGTGCCAGCAGCTCAAGACAGGGAGCCTACGAGCAGTACTTC.

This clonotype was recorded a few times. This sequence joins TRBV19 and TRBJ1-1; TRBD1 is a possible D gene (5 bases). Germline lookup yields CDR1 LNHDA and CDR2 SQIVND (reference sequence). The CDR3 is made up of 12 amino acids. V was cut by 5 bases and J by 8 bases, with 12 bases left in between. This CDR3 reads CASSPLTAEAFF. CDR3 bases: TGTGCCAGTAGTCCACTGACAGCGGAAGCTTTCTTT. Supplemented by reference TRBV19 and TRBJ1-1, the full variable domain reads DGGITQSPKYLFRKEGQNVTLSCEQNLNHDAMYWYRQDPGQGLRLIYYSQIVNDFQKGDIAEGYSVSREKKESFPLTVTSAQKNPTAFYLCASSPLTAEAFFGQGTRLTVV.

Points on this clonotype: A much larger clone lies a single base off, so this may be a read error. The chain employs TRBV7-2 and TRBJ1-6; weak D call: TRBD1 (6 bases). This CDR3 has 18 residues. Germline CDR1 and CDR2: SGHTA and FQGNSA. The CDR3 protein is CASSYLGQTSSYDSPLHF. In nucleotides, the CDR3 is TGTGCCAGCAGCTACTTAGGACAGACAAGCTCCTATGATTCACCCCTCCACTTT.

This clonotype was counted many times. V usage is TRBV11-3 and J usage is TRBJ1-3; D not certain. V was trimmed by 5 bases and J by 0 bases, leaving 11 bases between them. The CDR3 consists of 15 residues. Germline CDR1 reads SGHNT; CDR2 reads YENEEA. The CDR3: CASSPDGSSGNTIYF. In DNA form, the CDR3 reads TGTGCCAGCAGCCCAGACGGAAGCTCTGGAAACACCATATATTTT.

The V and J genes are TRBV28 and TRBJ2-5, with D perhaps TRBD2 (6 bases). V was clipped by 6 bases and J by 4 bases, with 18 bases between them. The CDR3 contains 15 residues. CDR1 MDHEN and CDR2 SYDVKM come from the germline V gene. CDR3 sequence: CASRPPGLGTETQYF. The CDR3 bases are TGTGCCAGCAGACCACCGGGACTGGGAACAGAGACCCAGTACTTC.

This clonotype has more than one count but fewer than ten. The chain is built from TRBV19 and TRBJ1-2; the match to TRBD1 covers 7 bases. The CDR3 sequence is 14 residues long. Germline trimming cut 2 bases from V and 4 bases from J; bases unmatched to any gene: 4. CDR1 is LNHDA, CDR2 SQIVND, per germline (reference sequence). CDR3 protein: CASSIKGAFYGYTF. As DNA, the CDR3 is TGTGCCAGTAGTATAAAGGGGGCGTTCTATGGCTACACCTTC.